This T cell receptor beta chain came from a study of cytomegalovirus exposure and HLA in healthy donors. Study-wide findings and caveats: It was reportedly the case that the classifier diagnosed cytomegalovirus status with high specificity and sensitivity.

CDR1 SEHNR and CDR2 FQNEAQ come from the germline V gene (reference sequence). V shed 2 bases and J shed 2 bases, with 11 bases lying between them. This CDR3 is built from 15 residues. Generated by immunoSEQ multiplex PCR, the TCRdb table keeps only in-frame clones and is missing some. The table lists over 150,000 clones, about 89% of them singletons. About this clone: Its antigen is still unknown.

The sample comprised PBMCs. This rearrangement joins TRBV7-9 to TRBJ2-3; D is perhaps TRBD1 (5 bases). This TCR derives from a woman aged 18-35 years in good health and CMV-seropositive. The CDR3 region has the DNA TGTGCCAGCAGCTTATCTGGGGCCCCCACAGATACGCAGTATTTT. Its translation is CASSLSGAPTDTQYF.